The TCR beta chain under discussion was sequenced for a study of blood T cell repertoires in COVID-19. As for the study in general: From T cells, B-cell-depleted T cells, or PBMCs came the material, which was cDNA or gDNA.

CDR1 SGHTS and CDR2 YDEGEE come from the germline V gene. This CDR3 has 15 residues. The ends lost 3 bases at V and 0 bases at J; junction bases unmatched: 5. The data were produced by immunoSEQ multiplex PCR, yet TCRdb's version contains in-frame clones alone and is incomplete. The sample lists about 160,000 clones; more than 80% were seen once. This receptor was identified in a woman in her sixties with COVID-19, enrolled during active disease. Sequenced input: peripheral blood. V and J are TRBV5-8 and TRBJ1-1, with 7 bases that match TRBD1. The CDR3 region is CASSWGTEMNTEAFF. DNA of the CDR3: TGTGCCAGCAGCTGGGGGACAGAGATGAACACTGAAGCTTTCTTT.